The clone carrying this T cell receptor (beta chain) has a handful of counts. Its antigen is still unknown. Generation of TCR cDNA used 5'RACE template switching (which added a universal primer site and UMIs). TCRdb re-called the 5' RACE reads through MiXCR, storing one row per CDR3 protein. The sample lists hundreds of thousands of distinct CDR3 sequences; approximately 8% were seen once. The data stem from a study of T cells after yellow fever vaccination. Study context: Preparation of the low-cell-number fractions used SMART-Seq v4 Ultra Low Input. Broader study findings: Post-booster reappearance was seen for most primary-vaccination clones (96% CD4, 75% to 90% CD8). Just a small share of clonotypes turned up in the CD4 compartment as well as the CD8 compartment.

With V trimmed by 0 bases and J by 2 bases, 3 bases remained unmatched. This CDR3 region has 15 residues. CDR1 DFQATT and CDR2 SNEGSKA come from the germline V gene (reference sequence). The chain carries TRBV20-1 and TRBJ2-1; 8 bases align to TRBD2. The sequence was collected from a man younger than 35 who received the YFV17D yellow fever vaccine. Specimen: PBMCs, collected roughly 46 days after the first yellow fever vaccination. The CDR3, as DNA: TGCAGTGCTAGAGATCGGGGGGGGCCCTACAATGAGCAGTTCTTC. Its protein is CSARDRGGPYNEQFF.